The 31 T cell receptor beta chains below all came from one sample that was sequenced in a study of molecular identifiers for immune sequencing clone quantification. TCRdb redid the calling of the PCR reads with MiXCR, one entry per CDR3 protein. Found here are more than 550,000 distinct CDR3 sequences, 25% of them singletons; the top ten hold about 0.78%. The sequenced sample consisted of naive CD8+ T cells from blood, with Jurkat cell RNA spiked in. Stated subset: FACS-sorted CD8+CD4-CCR7+CD45RA+ naive T cells. Receptors originate from a human donor in good health. Some libraries in this study had Jurkat cell RNA spiked in.

The J gene is TRBJ2-7, the V gene TRBV20-1, with D possibly TRBD2 on 6 matching bases. V lost 2 bases and J lost 3, with 17 bases in between. CDR3 length: 15 residues. Per germline, CDR1 DFQATT and CDR2 SNEGSKA (reference sequence). CDR3 amino acids: CSARSRDWTNYEQYF. The CDR3 DNA sequence: TGCAGTGCTAGATCCAGGGACTGGACCAACTACGAGCAGTACTTC.

This rearrangement joins TRBV7-9 to TRBJ1-4; 10 bases are shared with TRBD1. Germline CDR1 reads SEHNR; CDR2 reads FQNEAQ (reference sequence). The CDR3 extends over 16 amino acids. Unmatched junction bases numbered 6, after V lost 1 base and J lost 7 bases. The CDR3 sequence: CASSLERDRGGEKLFF. CDR3 DNA: TGTGCCAGCAGCTTAGAGCGGGACAGGGGTGGTGAAAAACTGTTTTTT.

The rearrangement links TRBV5-1 to TRBJ2-7; D possibly corresponds to TRBD2 (5 bases). The CDR3 is made up of 13 amino acids. V was clipped by 5 bases and J by 7 bases, with 16 bases between them. Germline CDR1 is SGHRS and CDR2 is YFSETQ. The CDR3 region has the DNA TGCGCCAGCAGTGTGCGGGCGCCCCGGGAGCAGTACTTC. Amino acids: CASSVRAPREQYF.

This sequence joins TRBV10-3 and TRBJ1-6; the match to TRBD1 covers 7 bases. Germline V gives CDR1 ENHRY, CDR2 SYGVKD. V was clipped by 0 bases and J by 8 bases; unmatched bases: 7. The CDR3 extends over 16 amino acids. The CDR3 spells CAISESGDRAYSPLHF. As DNA, the CDR3 is TGTGCCATCAGTGAGTCAGGAGACAGGGCTTATTCACCCCTCCACTTT.

There are a few counts of this clonotype. The chain couples TRBV5-4 to TRBJ2-1; D gene unclear. The V and J ends lost 6 bases and 8 bases respectively, with 12 bases between them. The CDR3 covers 12 residues. Per the germline V gene, CDR1 is SGHNT and CDR2 is YYREEE (reference sequence). The CDR3 DNA reads as TGTGCCAGCAACGGACCGCGCGATGAGCAGTTCTTC. Its protein product is CASNGPRDEQFF.

This clonotype was counted many times. This rearrangement joins TRBV7-9 to TRBJ2-7; 10 nucleotides agree with TRBD2. Unmatched junction bases numbered 8, after V lost 1 base and J lost 5 bases. The CDR3 spans 16 residues. Germline values: CDR1 SEHNR, CDR2 FQNEAQ (reference sequence). This CDR3 is CASSLVRSGRADEQYF. CDR3 in DNA: TGTGCCAGCAGCTTAGTCCGGAGCGGGAGGGCCGACGAGCAGTACTTC.

The rearrangement links TRBV12-3 or TRBV12-4 to TRBJ2-1, with D possibly matching TRBD1 (5 bases). The CDR3 has 14 residues. Trimming removed 6 bases at V and 8 bases at J, with 17 bases between. CDR3 nucleotide sequence: TGTGCCAGCAGCCCAGGGTTAAGGGCGGATGAGCAGTTCTTC. Translating gives CASSPGLRADEQFF.

This clonotype occurred a few times. The V call is TRBV25-1, the J call TRBJ1-4; D is unclear. V lost 0 bases and J 4 bases, leaving 15 bases between the germline ends. The germline V gene encodes CDR1 MGHDK and CDR2 SYGVNS. This CDR3 is 17 amino acids long. CDR3 protein: CASSEYGESVNNEKLFF. CDR3 DNA: TGTGCCAGCAGTGAATACGGCGAGTCAGTTAATAATGAAAAACTGTTTTTT.

This clonotype has more than one count but fewer than ten. This chain joins TRBV5-4 and TRBJ2-2; TRBD2 agrees at 9 bases. The V gene end was trimmed by 1 base and the J gene end by 0 bases; junction bases not matched to a gene: 19. Germline V lookup: CDR1 SGHNT, CDR2 YYREEE (reference sequence). The CDR3 spans 22 residues. This CDR3 is CASSLKLGASGALTPNTGELFF. The CDR3 DNA sequence: TGTGCCAGCAGCTTGAAATTAGGGGCTAGCGGGGCCCTTACCCCGAACACCGGGGAGCTGTTTTTT.

This clonotype was counted only a few times. V gene TRBV11-2 combines with J gene TRBJ1-1; 7 nucleotides line up with TRBD1. CDR3 length: 15 residues. Germline V gene data show CDR1 as SGHAT and CDR2 as FQNNGV. V trimming: 1 base; J trimming: 4 bases; junction bases outside the gene matches: 6. This CDR3 is CASSLVAGGSTEAFF. CDR3 DNA sequence: TGTGCCAGCAGCTTAGTGGCAGGGGGGAGCACTGAAGCTTTCTTT.

This clonotype was counted at least ten times. The J gene is TRBJ2-3, the V gene TRBV6-5; perhaps TRBD2 as D (6 bases). Germline values: CDR1 MNHEY, CDR2 SVGAGI. The ends were cut back, 6 bases at V and 2 bases at J, with 18 bases in the middle. There are 16 residues in the CDR3. The CDR3 reads CASSLRENQYTDTQYF. The CDR3, as DNA: TGTGCCAGCAGCCTGCGGGAAAATCAATACACAGATACGCAGTATTTT.

This clonotype was recorded many times. The rearrangement joins TRBV2 to TRBJ1-3, with D hard to call. The CDR3 is made up of 15 amino acids. V lost 3 bases, J lost 6 bases, and 15 bases lay in between. Germline CDR1 and CDR2: SNHLY and FYNNEI. The CDR3 DNA follows: TGTGCCAGCAGTGACGCAGGTCTTGGTGAAAACACCATATATTTT. Translated, it gives CASSDAGLGENTIYF. Complete variable domain (other parts from reference TRBV2 and TRBJ1-3): EPEVTQTPSHQVTQMGQEVILRCVPISNHLYFYWYRQILGQKVEFLVSFYNNEISEKSEIFDDQFSVERPDGSNFTLKIRSTKLEDSAMYFCASSDAGLGENTIYFGEGSWLTVV.

The chain is built from TRBV30 and TRBJ1-1; 9 bases agree with TRBD1. The germline CDR1 and CDR2 sequences are GTSNPN and SVGIG (reference sequence). CDR3 size: 13 residues. Trimming at V came to 3 bases and at J to 5 bases, leaving 4 bases not matched to a gene. Here the CDR3 DNA reads TGTGCCTGGAGGACCGGGACAGGGACTGAAGCTTTCTTT. Translating it yields CAWRTGTGTEAFF.

This clonotype was detected many times. CDR3 DNA: TGTGCCAGCAGCCCCGCGGAGGGATCGGGAATGCTGGAGACCCAGTACTTC. It is translated as CASSPAEGSGMLETQYF. The chain couples TRBV5-6 to TRBJ2-5, with D perhaps TRBD2 (6 bases). Between the trimmed V and J ends, which lost 4 bases and 5 bases, there was a span of 24 bases. The germline gives CDR1 SGHDT, CDR2 YYEEEE. The CDR3 runs 17 residues.

This clonotype showed up many times. The chain has TRBV19 and TRBJ2-4, with TRBD2 as a possible D gene (5 bases). The V gene lost 1 base and the J gene lost 0 bases, with 10 bases spanning the gap. Germline assignment: CDR1 LNHDA and CDR2 SQIVND (reference sequence). The CDR3 sequence is 16 residues long. In nucleotides, the CDR3 is TGTGCCAGTAGTATAGTGGCGGGTGGAGCCAAAAACATTCAGTACTTC. Translation gives CASSIVAGGAKNIQYF.

Many counts were recorded for this clonotype. The CDR3 reads CASSQGVSRRDQPQHF. The CDR3 DNA is TGCGCCAGCAGCCAAGGCGTCAGCAGGCGTGATCAGCCCCAGCATTTT. This chain connects TRBV4-3 to TRBJ1-5; no clear D gene. The CDR3 is 16 residues long. Trimming removed 1 base from V and 5 bases from J, with 15 bases in between. The germline CDR1 and CDR2 sequences are LGHNA and YSLEER.

In this sample, this clonotype turned up many times. The J gene is TRBJ2-2, the V gene TRBV15; possibly TRBD2 for D (6 bases). Germline loops: CDR1 LNHNV, CDR2 YYDKDF (reference sequence). The CDR3 length is 13 residues. The V end was cut by 1 base, the J end by 7 bases, with 7 bases between. The CDR3 loop is CATSRAGDGELFF. The CDR3 bases are TGTGCCACCAGCAGAGCGGGGGACGGGGAGCTGTTTTTT.

The chain recombines TRBV19 with TRBJ2-7, with D unresolved. The CDR3 sequence is 13 residues long. Germline V gives CDR1 LNHDA, CDR2 SQIVND (reference sequence). V was pared by 3 bases and J by 4 bases, with 10 bases between. The CDR3 is CASSIAYGYEQYF. The CDR3 nucleotides read TGTGCCAGTAGTATTGCTTACGGATACGAGCAGTACTTC. The entire variable domain, with the rest obtained from reference TRBV19 and TRBJ2-7, is as follows: DGGITQSPKYLFRKEGQNVTLSCEQNLNHDAMYWYRQDPGQGLRLIYYSQIVNDFQKGDIAEGYSVSREKKESFPLTVTSAQKNPTAFYLCASSIAYGYEQYFGPGTRLTVT.

This chain uses TRBV6-5 with TRBJ2-2; no reliable D call. The CDR3 covers 17 residues. The germline CDR1 and CDR2 sequences are MNHEY and SVGAGI. V was shortened by 0 bases and J by 4 bases, with 15 bases between the two germline ends. CDR3: CASSYSISVSSTGELFF. DNA of the CDR3: TGTGCCAGCAGTTACTCGATTTCCGTTTCGAGCACCGGGGAGCTGTTTTTT.

The chain recombines TRBV5-1 with TRBJ2-1; no clear D. Per germline, CDR1 SGHRS and CDR2 YFSETQ. Trimming took off 3 bases at V and 8 bases at J, with 12 bases between the two ends. The CDR3 contains 13 residues. Written as DNA, the CDR3 is TGCGCCAGCAGCTCGGCAAGTGGAGATGAGCAGTTCTTC. It translates to CASSSASGDEQFF.

This clonotype was detected many times. The gene calls are TRBV7-6 and TRBJ2-6; no firm D call. Germline CDR1 reads SGHVS; CDR2 reads FNYEAQ. The CDR3 runs to 15 residues. The V end was cut by 5 bases, the J end by 1 base, with 9 bases between. DNA of the CDR3: TGTGCCAGCAGCCCCGGATTTTCTGGGGCCAACGTCCTGACTTTC. This gives the protein CASSPGFSGANVLTF.

This clonotype appeared a single time. At one of its ends the junction is not consistent with the germline gene, which may arise from a read error. The chain couples TRBV7-6 to TRBJ2-2, with D perhaps matching TRBD2 (6 bases). Germline V lookup: CDR1 SGHVS, CDR2 FNYEAQ. The CDR3 has 14 residues. This CDR3 reads CASSLAVSTGGLFF. The DNA for the CDR3 is TGTGCCAGCAGCTTAGCGGTCTCCACCGGGGGGCTGTTTTTT.

This clonotype was seen many times. V usage is TRBV6-2 or TRBV6-3 and J usage is TRBJ1-1; D unresolved. Germline V lookup: CDR1 MNHEY, CDR2 SVGEGT. CDR3 length: 13 amino acids. Trimming took off 2 bases at V and 3 bases at J, with 7 bases between the two ends. The CDR3 coding sequence is TGTGCCAGCAGTTACGGTCTGGACACTGAAGCTTTCTTT. Its protein is CASSYGLDTEAFF.

V is TRBV27 and J is TRBJ1-2, with a possible D match to TRBD1 (5 bases). There are 13 residues in the CDR3. Per germline, CDR1 MNHEY and CDR2 SMNVEV (reference sequence). V was pared by 2 bases and J by 8 bases, with 12 bases between. The CDR3 bases are TGTGCCAGCAGTTTAGGGGGGTTGCGCGGCTACACCTTC. The encoded protein is CASSLGGLRGYTF.

The chain uses TRBV6-1 and TRBJ2-2, with D perhaps TRBD1 (6 bases). Germline CDR1 and CDR2: MNHNS and SASEGT. CDR3 length: 15 residues. V lost 10 bases, J lost 2 bases, and 17 bases lay in between. CDR3 protein: CANRADRFNTGELFF. In DNA form, the CDR3 reads TGTGCCAACCGGGCCGACAGGTTTAACACCGGGGAGCTGTTTTTT.

V and J are TRBV19 and TRBJ2-1, with 8 bases identical to TRBD1. Germline CDR1 and CDR2: LNHDA and SQIVND (reference sequence). The V and J ends lost 9 bases and 0 bases, in that order; junction bases with no gene match: 4. The CDR3 consists of 14 residues. The CDR3 sequence: CASRQGRSYNEQFF. Here the CDR3 DNA reads TGTGCCAGCAGACAGGGGCGCTCCTACAATGAGCAGTTCTTC.

This clonotype was observed at least ten times. The rearrangement joins TRBV29-1 to TRBJ1-1; D not resolved. CDR3 length equals 11 residues. Trimming cost V 5 bases and J 6 bases, with 10 bases left between them. From germline, CDR1 is SQVTM and CDR2 ANQGSEA. The CDR3 sequence: CSVPSGAEAFF. CDR3 nucleotides: TGCAGCGTTCCGTCGGGAGCTGAAGCTTTCTTT. The full variable domain, rest sourced from reference TRBV29-1 and TRBJ1-1, is SAVISQKPSRDICQRGTSLTIQCQVDSQVTMMFWYRQQPGQSLTLIATANQGSEATYESGFVIDKFPISRPNLTFSTLTVSNMSPEDSSIYLCSVPSGAEAFFGQGTRLTVV.

This clonotype was found many times. Sequence at one end of the junction differs from germline and may be a read error. The chain couples TRBV28 to TRBJ2-3; TRBD1 aligns across 7 bases. This CDR3 is 10 amino acids long. Germline V gene sequence: CDR1 MDHEN, CDR2 SYDVKM. DNA for the CDR3: TGTGCCAGCAGTTCGTCCGGGACAGACTTT. As protein: CASSSSGTDF.

In this sample, this clonotype turned up many times. The chain has TRBV27 and TRBJ2-3, with 7 bases fitting TRBD1. This CDR3 spans 16 amino acids. CDR1 and CDR2 (germline): MNHEY, SMNVEV (reference sequence). J gave up 6 bases and V 10 bases, and 19 bases lay outside the gene matches. Here the CDR3 reads CATHTRQGIAIDTQYF. CDR3 nucleotide sequence: TGTGCCACCCACACTCGACAGGGAATCGCGATCGATACGCAGTATTTT.

This clonotype was counted between two and nine times. This sequence joins TRBV28 and TRBJ2-7, with a weak D call TRBD1 (6 bases). This CDR3 has 14 amino acids. V was pared by 5 bases and J by 4 bases, with 15 bases between. Germline CDR1 is MDHEN and CDR2 is SYDVKM. CDR3 amino acids: CASSTRDKNYEQYF. CDR3 DNA: TGTGCCAGCAGTACTCGGGACAAGAATTACGAGCAGTACTTC.

Concerning this clonotype: Just one base apart from a much larger clone, this may be a read error. The chain carries TRBV7-9 and TRBJ2-2; D uncertain. Germline-derived CDR1 and CDR2 are SEHNR and FQNEAQ (reference sequence). V was cut by 5 bases and J by 3 bases, with 19 bases left in between. The length of the CDR3 is 17 residues. The CDR3, as DNA: TGTGCCAGCAGCCCCTCCCATCACGGGCCGGACACCGGGGAGCTGTTTTTT. Translated: CASSPSHHGPDTGELFF.